These T cell receptor beta chains were read from a single sample in a study of CD8 T cells in ankylosing spondylitis. TCRdb re-derived calls from the 5' RACE reads in MiXCR, one entry per CDR3 protein. The table lists roughly 250,000 distinct CDR3 sequences, about 9.1% of them singletons. The sequenced sample was blood, either unsorted or a sorted T cell fraction (not recorded which). The receptors originated from a male donor with ankylosing spondylitis or in good health (not recorded which). Each CDR3 is given with its conserved first and last residue. Each record gives: V gene, J gene, clone size, D gene, CDR3 DNA, CDR3 protein. The D gene is left open where the match is weak. Rows give clone size only sometimes, using once, few, many, or a class for an expanded clone.

V gene: TRBV20-1; J gene: TRBJ1-2; clone size: -; D gene: -; CDR3 DNA: TGCAGTGCTAGATCGGGGGGGCAATGGGGCTACACCTTC; CDR3 protein: CSARSGGQWGYTF
V gene: TRBV30; J gene: TRBJ2-2; clone size: many; D gene: -; CDR3 DNA: TGTGCCTGGAGTGTAACTGGGTTTGCCACCGGGGAGCTGTTTTTT; CDR3 protein: CAWSVTGFATGELFF
V gene: TRBV12-3/TRBV12-4; J gene: TRBJ2-5; clone size: many; D gene: TRBD2; CDR3 DNA: TGTGCCAGCAGTCTCGGGACTAGCGGCCTAACGGGAGAGACCCAGTACTTC; CDR3 protein: CASSLGTSGLTGETQYF
V gene: TRBV2; J gene: TRBJ2-7; clone size: many; D gene: TRBD1; CDR3 DNA: TGTGCCAGCAGTGAAAAAGGGACAGACTACGAGCAGTACTTC; CDR3 protein: CASSEKGTDYEQYF
V gene: TRBV29-1; J gene: TRBJ2-3; clone size: many; D gene: -; CDR3 DNA: TGCAGCGTTGATAGAGGCAGCGCAGATACGCAGTATTTT; CDR3 protein: CSVDRGSADTQYF
V gene: TRBV20-1; J gene: TRBJ2-7; clone size: few; D gene: -; CDR3 DNA: TGCAGTGCTAGGCTGGGACTCTCCTACGAGCAGTACTTC; CDR3 protein: CSARLGLSYEQYF
V gene: TRBV12-3/TRBV12-4; J gene: TRBJ2-1; clone size: many; D gene: -; CDR3 DNA: TGTGCCAGCACCTTATCGAGGGCCAATGAGCAGTTCTTC; CDR3 protein: CASTLSRANEQFF
V gene: TRBV20-1; J gene: TRBJ2-7; clone size: few; D gene: -; CDR3 DNA: TGCAGTGCTAGAGATCGGAGGGTATCAACCTACGAGCAGTACTTC; CDR3 protein: CSARDRRVSTYEQYF
V gene: TRBV20-1; J gene: TRBJ2-1; clone size: many; D gene: TRBD2; CDR3 DNA: TGCAGTGCTAGAACTAGCGGGAGGCGGAATGAGCAGTTCTTC; CDR3 protein: CSARTSGRRNEQFF
V gene: TRBV6-1; J gene: TRBJ2-1; clone size: many; D gene: TRBD2; CDR3 DNA: TGTGCCAGCAGTCGAGAACTAGCGGGGTACAATGAGCAGTTCTTC; CDR3 protein: CASSRELAGYNEQFF
V gene: TRBV12-3/TRBV12-4; J gene: TRBJ1-2; clone size: many; D gene: -; CDR3 DNA: TGTGCCAGCAGTTTCGACGTTGTTACCTTCTTC; CDR3 protein: CASSFDVVTFF
V gene: TRBV7-2; J gene: TRBJ2-5; clone size: -; D gene: TRBD2; CDR3 DNA: TGTGCCAGCAGCCGGGGGGACCAAGAGACCCAGTACTTC; CDR3 protein: CASSRGDQETQYF
V gene: TRBV10-3; J gene: TRBJ1-2; clone size: many; D gene: TRBD1; CDR3 DNA: TGTGCCATCAGTGAGTCCCCGGGACAGGGGCTCCGGGGTGATGGCTACACCTTC; CDR3 protein: CAISESPGQGLRGDGYTF
V gene: TRBV6-5; J gene: TRBJ1-4; clone size: many; D gene: -; CDR3 DNA: TGTGCCAGCAGTTACTACCCACTGAAGCCCTCGGGGGAAAAACTGTTTTTT; CDR3 protein: CASSYYPLKPSGEKLFF
V gene: TRBV12-3/TRBV12-4; J gene: TRBJ1-1; clone size: many; D gene: -; CDR3 DNA: TGTGCCAGCAGTTTCCCGATCATGAACACTGAAGCTTTCTTT; CDR3 protein: CASSFPIMNTEAFF
V gene: TRBV20-1; J gene: TRBJ1-4; clone size: -; D gene: -; CDR3 DNA: TGCAGTGCTAGAGATCAACAGGGAACAGAAAAACTGTTTTTT; CDR3 protein: CSARDQQGTEKLFF
V gene: TRBV10-3; J gene: TRBJ2-2; clone size: many; D gene: TRBD1; CDR3 DNA: TGTCGTCAGAAGAGCGAGGGGGCGGACACCGGGGAGCTGTTTTTT; CDR3 protein: CRQKSEGADTGELFF